A selection of T cell receptor beta chains follows, all from one sample in a study of cytomegalovirus exposure and HLA in healthy donors. The repertoire was sequenced with immunoSEQ multiplex PCR; TCRdb's copy has only in-frame clones and lacks some. The sample records 180,000 or so clones, approximately 82% being singletons. Sequenced input: PBMCs. Receptors were obtained from a male donor in good health and CMV-seronegative. CDR3s include the opening cysteine and the closing phenylalanine or tryptophan. D genes are given only for firm matches. Not every row has a clone size; where given, it reads once, few, many or a size class.

v_call: TRBV5-5
d_call: .
cdr3_length: 15
j_call: TRBJ1-5
clone_size: .
cdr3_nt: TGTGCCAGCAGCTTGGTTGGGACAAAGTATCAGCCCCAGCATTTT
cdr3_aa: CASSLVGTKYQPQHF

v_call: TRBV12-5
d_call: TRBD1
cdr3_length: 14
j_call: TRBJ2-4
clone_size: .
cdr3_nt: TGTGCTAGTGGTCTAGGGACAGGGGAAAACATTCAGTACTTC
cdr3_aa: CASGLGTGENIQYF

v_call: TRBV2
d_call: .
cdr3_length: 12
j_call: TRBJ2-1
clone_size: .
cdr3_nt: TGTGCCAGCAGTTTCGGGGTCAATGAGCAGTTCTTC
cdr3_aa: CASSFGVNEQFF

v_call: TRBV11-2
d_call: .
cdr3_length: 19
j_call: TRBJ2-7
clone_size: .
cdr3_nt: TGTGCCAGCAGCAGACCGGGACAGGGGGTTGGACTAGCGGTTTACGAGCAGTACTTC
cdr3_aa: CASSRPGQGVGLAVYEQYF

v_call: TRBV6-6
d_call: .
cdr3_length: 12
j_call: TRBJ2-7
clone_size: .
cdr3_nt: TGTGCCAGCAGTTACTCCCTAGTCGAGCAGTACTTC
cdr3_aa: CASSYSLVEQYF

v_call: TRBV6-1
d_call: .
cdr3_length: 15
j_call: TRBJ1-5
clone_size: .
cdr3_nt: TGTGCCAGCAGTGAACCCCCAGGGGACGTAAAGCCCCAGCATTTT
cdr3_aa: CASSEPPGDVKPQHF

v_call: TRBV6-1
d_call: .
cdr3_length: 13
j_call: TRBJ1-2
clone_size: .
cdr3_nt: TGTGCCAGCGGCGGGGGGAACAACTATGGCTACACCTTC
cdr3_aa: CASGGGNNYGYTF

v_call: TRBV5-8
d_call: TRBD1
cdr3_length: 15
j_call: TRBJ1-6
clone_size: .
cdr3_nt: TGTGCCAGCAGCTACCGACAGGGGGCGGGTTCACCCCTCCACTTT
cdr3_aa: CASSYRQGAGSPLHF

v_call: TRBV7-8
d_call: TRBD1
cdr3_length: 14
j_call: TRBJ1-2
clone_size: .
cdr3_nt: TGTGCCAGCAGCCCCCCGGGACAGGGTTATGGCTACACCTTC
cdr3_aa: CASSPPGQGYGYTF

v_call: TRBV5-4
d_call: TRBD2
cdr3_length: 16
j_call: TRBJ2-3
clone_size: .
cdr3_nt: TGTGCCAGCAGCTATGACCCGGGACTAGCGGGAGATACGCAGTATTTT
cdr3_aa: CASSYDPGLAGDTQYF

v_call: TRBV6-1
d_call: TRBD2
cdr3_length: 16
j_call: TRBJ2-2
clone_size: .
cdr3_nt: TGTGCCAGCAGTGCCAGACTAGCTCAAAACACCGGGGAGCTGTTTTTT
cdr3_aa: CASSARLAQNTGELFF

v_call: TRBV19
d_call: .
cdr3_length: 18
j_call: TRBJ2-1
clone_size: .
cdr3_nt: TGTGCCAGTAGTATAAGGATTACAACAGGTTCCTCCTACAATGAGCAGTTCTTC
cdr3_aa: CASSIRITTGSSYNEQFF

v_call: TRBV10-1
d_call: TRBD2
cdr3_length: 14
j_call: TRBJ2-7
clone_size: .
cdr3_nt: TGCGCCAGCAGCCTCGGGGGGGCCGGCTACGAGCAGTACTTC
cdr3_aa: CASSLGGAGYEQYF

v_call: TRBV11-2
d_call: TRBD2
cdr3_length: 16
j_call: TRBJ2-4
clone_size: .
cdr3_nt: TGTGCCAGCTCTGGGCCGGGGGGAATAGCCAAAAACATTCAGTACTTC
cdr3_aa: CASSGPGGIAKNIQYF

v_call: TRBV5-4
d_call: TRBD1
cdr3_length: 16
j_call: TRBJ2-2
clone_size: .
cdr3_nt: TGTGCCAGCAGCAAGATAACGGGACAGGGGAACGGGGAGCTGTTTTTT
cdr3_aa: CASSKITGQGNGELFF

v_call: TRBV2
d_call: TRBD1
cdr3_length: 14
j_call: TRBJ2-7
clone_size: .
cdr3_nt: TGTGCCAGCCAGCTACAGGGGTCTTCCTACGAGCAGTACTTC
cdr3_aa: CASQLQGSSYEQYF

v_call: TRBV29-1
d_call: .
cdr3_length: 12
j_call: TRBJ1-5
clone_size: .
cdr3_nt: TGCAGCGTCGGGGGGAGGAATCAGCCCCAGCATTTT
cdr3_aa: CSVGGRNQPQHF

v_call: TRBV4-3
d_call: TRBD1
cdr3_length: 15
j_call: TRBJ1-1
clone_size: .
cdr3_nt: TGCGCCAGCAGCCAAGAGGGCAGGGGGAGCACTGAAGCTTTCTTT
cdr3_aa: CASSQEGRGSTEAFF

v_call: TRBV5-1
d_call: TRBD2
cdr3_length: 15
j_call: TRBJ2-5
clone_size: .
cdr3_nt: TGCGCCAGCAGCTTGGATAGCGGGGCCCAAGAGACCCAGTACTTC
cdr3_aa: CASSLDSGAQETQYF

v_call: TRBV7-9
d_call: .
cdr3_length: 12
j_call: TRBJ2-2
clone_size: .
cdr3_nt: TGTTCCAGCAGCTTACTCGGTGAGGAGCTGTTTTTT
cdr3_aa: CSSSLLGEELFF

v_call: TRBV14
d_call: .
cdr3_length: 20
j_call: TRBJ1-6
clone_size: .
cdr3_nt: TGTGCCAGCAGCCAAGATACGGGACATGAATTGAGCTCCTATAATTCACCCCTCCACTTT
cdr3_aa: CASSQDTGHELSSYNSPLHF

v_call: TRBV5-1
d_call: .
cdr3_length: 15
j_call: TRBJ2-5
clone_size: .
cdr3_nt: TGCGCCAGCAGCTTGGAAGGAAATCGAGGAGAGACCCAGTACTTC
cdr3_aa: CASSLEGNRGETQYF

v_call: TRBV9
d_call: .
cdr3_length: 16
j_call: TRBJ1-3
clone_size: .
cdr3_nt: TGTGCCAGCAGCGTAGGTGGCCGAGGCTCTGGAAACACCATATATTTT
cdr3_aa: CASSVGGRGSGNTIYF

v_call: TRBV2
d_call: TRBD2
cdr3_length: 16
j_call: TRBJ2-3
clone_size: .
cdr3_nt: TGTGCCAGCAGCGGGACTAGCGGGAAGCGCACAGATACGCAGTATTTT
cdr3_aa: CASSGTSGKRTDTQYF

v_call: TRBV4-2
d_call: TRBD2
cdr3_length: 16
j_call: TRBJ2-1
clone_size: .
cdr3_nt: TGTGCCAGCAGCCAAGATCGCAGCGGGATCACCAATGAGCAGTTCTTC
cdr3_aa: CASSQDRSGITNEQFF

v_call: TRBV7-2
d_call: .
cdr3_length: 13
j_call: TRBJ1-5
clone_size: .
cdr3_nt: TGTGCCAGCAGCACTCGTTACAATCAGCCCCAGCATTTT
cdr3_aa: CASSTRYNQPQHF

v_call: TRBV11-2
d_call: .
cdr3_length: 12
j_call: TRBJ2-7
clone_size: few
cdr3_nt: TGTGCCAGCAGCTATTTTACCTACGAGCAGTACTTC
cdr3_aa: CASSYFTYEQYF

v_call: TRBV27
d_call: TRBD2
cdr3_length: 18
j_call: TRBJ2-7
clone_size: .
cdr3_nt: TGTGCCAGCAGTTTAGCGGCTAGCGGGCTCCCCACCGCCTACGAGCAGTACTTC
cdr3_aa: CASSLAASGLPTAYEQYF

v_call: TRBV11-2
d_call: TRBD1
cdr3_length: 18
j_call: TRBJ2-6
clone_size: .
cdr3_nt: TGTGCCAGCAGCCCCCGGGACAGGGCGCTCTCTGGGGCCAACGTCCTGACTTTC
cdr3_aa: CASSPRDRALSGANVLTF

v_call: TRBV5-4
d_call: TRBD2
cdr3_length: 15
j_call: TRBJ2-1
clone_size: .
cdr3_nt: TGTGCCAGCAGTTTCTGGACTAGCGGGAGAAATGAGCAGTTCTTC
cdr3_aa: CASSFWTSGRNEQFF

v_call: TRBV5-1
d_call: TRBD2
cdr3_length: 15
j_call: TRBJ2-1
clone_size: .
cdr3_nt: TGCGCCAGCAGCGAAGGGACTAGCGGCTACAATGAGCAGTTCTTC
cdr3_aa: CASSEGTSGYNEQFF

v_call: TRBV18
d_call: TRBD2
cdr3_length: 16
j_call: TRBJ2-3
clone_size: .
cdr3_nt: TGTGCCAGCTCACCCTTAGCGGGGGGGAGCACAGATACGCAGTATTTT
cdr3_aa: CASSPLAGGSTDTQYF

v_call: TRBV19
d_call: .
cdr3_length: 15
j_call: TRBJ2-3
clone_size: .
cdr3_nt: TGTGCCAGTAGTATATGGCCGGGGGGCCGAGATACGCAGTATTTT
cdr3_aa: CASSIWPGGRDTQYF

v_call: TRBV7-2
d_call: TRBD1
cdr3_length: 14
j_call: TRBJ1-1
clone_size: .
cdr3_nt: TGTGCCAGCAGGAACTCACAGGGGCGCACTGAAGCTTTCTTT
cdr3_aa: CASRNSQGRTEAFF

v_call: TRBV14
d_call: .
cdr3_length: 18
j_call: TRBJ2-3
clone_size: few
cdr3_nt: TGTGCCAGCAGCCAAGAAAAAAACAGGCTTCGTAGCACAGATACGCAGTATTTT
cdr3_aa: CASSQEKNRLRSTDTQYF

v_call: TRBV27
d_call: .
cdr3_length: 14
j_call: TRBJ1-2
clone_size: .
cdr3_nt: TGTGCCAGCAGCACGAACCGGGACACTTATGGCTACACCTTC
cdr3_aa: CASSTNRDTYGYTF

v_call: TRBV19
d_call: TRBD2
cdr3_length: 18
j_call: TRBJ2-3
clone_size: once
cdr3_nt: TGTGCCAGTAGTATTTGGCGGGGGGCCAGCACCAGCACAGATACGCAGTATTTT
cdr3_aa: CASSIWRGASTSTDTQYF

v_call: TRBV6-5
d_call: TRBD1
cdr3_length: 15
j_call: TRBJ2-7
clone_size: few
cdr3_nt: TGTGCCAGCAGTTACTCAGGGGGCCTATCCTACGAGCAGTACTTC
cdr3_aa: CASSYSGGLSYEQYF

v_call: TRBV7-6
d_call: TRBD2
cdr3_length: 16
j_call: TRBJ2-7
clone_size: .
cdr3_nt: TGTGCCAGCAGCTTAGAGACTAGCGGTAGCTCCTACGAGCAGTACTTC
cdr3_aa: CASSLETSGSSYEQYF

v_call: TRBV5-1
d_call: .
cdr3_length: 16
j_call: TRBJ2-2
clone_size: .
cdr3_nt: TGCGCCAGCAGCTCCCCTGTCGGGGTCGGCACCGGGGAGCTGTTTTTT
cdr3_aa: CASSSPVGVGTGELFF

v_call: TRBV7-2
d_call: .
cdr3_length: 13
j_call: TRBJ2-7
clone_size: .
cdr3_nt: TGTGCCAGCAGCCCAAACCAGGGGTACGAGCAGTACTTC
cdr3_aa: CASSPNQGYEQYF

v_call: TRBV15
d_call: TRBD2
cdr3_length: 15
j_call: TRBJ2-3
clone_size: .
cdr3_nt: TGTGCCACCCTTCCGTCAGCGGGAGGGCCAGATACGCAGTATTTT
cdr3_aa: CATLPSAGGPDTQYF

v_call: TRBV5-1
d_call: .
cdr3_length: 16
j_call: TRBJ2-7
clone_size: .
cdr3_nt: TGCGCCAGCAGCTTGGCCTACAGGGGGGGGCCCTACGAGCAGTACTTC
cdr3_aa: CASSLAYRGGPYEQYF

v_call: TRBV28
d_call: .
cdr3_length: 14
j_call: TRBJ2-2
clone_size: .
cdr3_nt: TGTGCCAGCAGACCAACAGGGAACACCGGGGAGCTGTTTTTT
cdr3_aa: CASRPTGNTGELFF

v_call: TRBV7-9
d_call: .
cdr3_length: 14
j_call: TRBJ2-7
clone_size: .
cdr3_nt: TGTGCCAGCAGCTTTCTCCAGGGAACCTACGAGCAGTACTTC
cdr3_aa: CASSFLQGTYEQYF

v_call: TRBV11-2
d_call: .
cdr3_length: 13
j_call: TRBJ2-7
clone_size: .
cdr3_nt: TGTGCCAGCAGCTTAGATCCTAGCTACGAGCAGTACTTC
cdr3_aa: CASSLDPSYEQYF

v_call: TRBV7-3
d_call: TRBD2
cdr3_length: 15
j_call: TRBJ2-1
clone_size: .
cdr3_nt: TGTGCCAGCAGCTTAACGGGGGAAGCGGGAGGGAGAAAGTTCTTC
cdr3_aa: CASSLTGEAGGRKFF

v_call: TRBV7-8
d_call: TRBD2
cdr3_length: 15
j_call: TRBJ2-7
clone_size: .
cdr3_nt: TGTGCCAGCAGCGCCACTAGCGGGGGGTCCTACGAGCAGTACTTC
cdr3_aa: CASSATSGGSYEQYF

v_call: TRBV18
d_call: TRBD2
cdr3_length: 16
j_call: TRBJ2-2
clone_size: .
cdr3_nt: TGTGCCAGCTCACCGGTCCTAGCGGGGAACACCGGGGAGCTGTTTTTT
cdr3_aa: CASSPVLAGNTGELFF

v_call: TRBV11-3
d_call: .
cdr3_length: 13
j_call: TRBJ1-1
clone_size: .
cdr3_nt: TGTGCCAGCAATGGGGCGAGAAACACTGAAGCTTTCTTT
cdr3_aa: CASNGARNTEAFF

v_call: TRBV18
d_call: TRBD2
cdr3_length: 17
j_call: TRBJ2-7
clone_size: .
cdr3_nt: TGTGCCAGCTCACCACCGAGGCCTAGCGGGAGTGGCTACGAGCAGTACTTC
cdr3_aa: CASSPPRPSGSGYEQYF